A selection of T cell receptor beta chains follows, all from one sample in a study of graft-versus-host responses after intestinal transplantation. Some clones are missing from TCRdb's copy, which holds only in-frame ones; the method was immunoSEQ multiplex PCR. The table records about 15,000 clones, approximately 70% of them present only once. The starting material was ileum tissue, obtained around 770 days after intestinal transplantation. The receptors come from a human patient who received an intestinal transplant, so some T cells may come from the graft donor. Each CDR3 is given with its conserved first and last residue. A D gene is named only where the DNA matches it firmly. Some rows mark clone size as missing; the rest say once, few, many or name a class of expanded clone.

size,D,J,V,CDR3,DNA
-,-,TRBJ2-2,TRBV7-2,CASSLSRGLTGELFF,TGTGCCAGCAGCTTATCCAGGGGCCTGACCGGGGAGCTGTTTTTT
-,-,TRBJ1-1,TRBV6-6,CASSSLPGPFTGAFF,TGTGCCAGCAGTTCACTCCCCGGACCATTTACGGGGGCTTTCTTT
-,-,TRBJ2-1,TRBV29-1,CSVAPYGDNEQFF,TGCAGCGTTGCCCCTTACGGTGACAATGAGCAGTTCTTC
-,TRBD1,TRBJ2-7,TRBV10-1,CASSMTGLSYEQYF,TGCGCCAGCAGCATGACAGGGTTGTCCTACGAGCAGTACTTC
-,-,TRBJ1-5,TRBV6-1,CASTARGHGQPQHF,TGTGCCAGCACTGCCCGGGGCCACGGACAGCCCCAGCATTTT
-,TRBD1,TRBJ1-6,TRBV5-6,CASSFPGGNSPLHF,TGTGCCAGCAGCTTTCCAGGGGGCAATTCACCCCTCCACTTT
once,-,TRBJ2-2,TRBV6-5,CASSETRNYGELFF,TGTGCCAGCAGTGAGACCCGGAACTACGGGGAGCTGTTTTTT
few,-,TRBJ1-1,TRBV9,CASSGPEVVNTEAFF,TGTGCCAGCAGCGGCCCTGAAGTGGTGAACACTGAAGCTTTCTTT
-,TRBD1,TRBJ2-2,TRBV11-1,CASSIGGPAPGELFF,TGTGCCAGCAGCATAGGGGGCCCCGCCCCCGGGGAGCTGTTTTTT
few,TRBD1,TRBJ1-2,TRBV2,CASSLDRGWYGYTF,TGTGCCAGCAGTCTGGACAGGGGTTGGTATGGCTACACCTTC
-,-,TRBJ1-5,TRBV27,CASSLYSWTDSNQPQHF,TGTGCCAGCAGTTTATACTCTTGGACAGATAGCAATCAGCCCCAGCATTTT
-,TRBD1,TRBJ1-1,TRBV29-1,CSAGGTGPMNTEAFF,TGCAGCGCCGGGGGGACAGGGCCTATGAACACTGAAGCTTTCTTT
-,-,TRBJ1-2,TRBV2,CASRWEGYTF,TGTGCCAGCAGGTGGGAGGGCTACACCTTC
-,-,TRBJ2-5,TRBV6-1,CASRISEHQGTQYF,TGTGCCAGCAGGATTTCGGAACACCAGGGGACCCAGTACTTC
few,TRBD2,TRBJ2-2,TRBV6-6,CASSYVSGRSTGELFF,TGTGCCAGCAGTTACGTGAGCGGGAGGAGCACCGGGGAGCTGTTTTTT
-,-,TRBJ2-5,TRBV5-1,CASSSGTLQETQYF,TGCGCCAGCAGTTCGGGGACCTTACAAGAGACCCAGTACTTC
-,-,TRBJ2-3,TRBV27,CASSLREFGARGNTQYF,TGTGCCAGCAGTTTAAGGGAATTTGGGGCCCGGGGGAATACGCAGTATTTT
-,-,TRBJ2-7,TRBV7-6,CASSPAPSYEQYF,TGTGCCAGCAGTCCCGCTCCCTCCTACGAGCAGTACTTC
-,-,TRBJ2-3,TRBV5-7,CASSLELGGTDTQYF,TGTGCCAGCAGCTTGGAATTAGGGGGCACAGATACGCAGTATTTT
-,-,TRBJ2-7,TRBV6-5,CASSDPQGDEQYF,TGTGCCAGCAGTGATCCACAGGGCGACGAGCAGTACTTC
-,-,TRBJ2-5,TRBV7-2,CASSPPGLQFEQYF,TGTGCCAGCAGTCCGCCGGGACTCCAATTTGAGCAGTACTTC
-,-,TRBJ2-3,TRBV11-3,CASSLSGDTDTQYF,TGTGCCAGCAGCTTATCGGGAGACACAGATACGCAGTATTTT
once,TRBD1,TRBJ2-7,TRBV2,CASSPLSQGSSYEQYF,TGTGCCAGCAGTCCCCTCTCACAGGGGAGCTCCTACGAGCAGTACTTC
few,-,TRBJ2-7,TRBV11-3,CASSYYRVPVWEQYF,TGTGCCAGCAGCTACTACAGGGTTCCCGTTTGGGAGCAGTACTTC
-,TRBD1,TRBJ2-2,TRBV10-1,CASSERQGELFF,TGCGCCAGCAGTGAGCGGCAGGGGGAGCTGTTTTTC
few,-,TRBJ1-2,TRBV21-1,CASLQGYGYTF,TGTGCCAGCCTTCAGGGGTATGGCTACACCTTC
-,TRBD1,TRBJ1-6,TRBV7-4,CASSPPGQYNSPLHF,TGTGCCAGCAGCCCGCCGGGACAGTATAATTCACCCCTCCACTTT
-,TRBD1,TRBJ1-2,TRBV6-6,CASSYSRTGGYGYTF,TGTGCCAGCAGTTACTCGAGGACAGGGGGCTATGGCTACACCTTC
-,-,TRBJ1-2,TRBV5-1,CASSLAGYGINYGYTF,TGCGCCAGCAGCTTGGCCGGGTACGGTATTAACTATGGCTACACCTTC
-,-,TRBJ2-1,TRBV12-5,CASGPFGDNEQFF,TGTGCTAGTGGCCCCTTCGGGGACAATGAGCAGTTCTTC
-,-,TRBJ2-2,TRBV6-4,CASSPNTGELFF,TGTGCCAGCAGTCCTAACACCGGGGAGCTGTTTTTT
-,-,TRBJ1-5,TRBV19,CASSKADYSNQPQHF,TGTGCCAGTAGTAAGGCGGATTATAGCAATCAGCCCCAGCATTTT